This passage covers 25 T cell receptor beta chains from one sample sequenced in a study of blood T cell repertoires in COVID-19. TCRdb keeps only in-frame clones here, not all; method: immunoSEQ multiplex PCR. The sample lists 250,000 or so clones; around nine tenths were seen once. The sequenced sample was peripheral blood. The origin of the receptors is a man aged 35 to 55 with active or convalescent COVID-19.

This clone was found once. The chain carries TRBV7-2 and TRBJ1-5; tentatively, D is TRBD1 (6 bases). The germline V gene has CDR1 SGHTA and CDR2 FQGNSA. V shed 4 bases and J shed 5 bases, with 9 bases lying between them. The CDR3 is 13 amino acids. CDR3 residues: CASSSRTDQPQHF. DNA of the CDR3: TGTGCCAGCAGCTCAAGGACAGATCAGCCCCAGCATTTT.

This clone was seen only a few times. V gene TRBV3-1 (or the pseudogene TRBV3-2) combines with J gene TRBJ1-5, with unresolved D. Per germline, CDR1 LGHDT and CDR2 YNNKEL (reference sequence). The CDR3 has 12 amino acids. The ends were cut back, 6 bases at V and 9 bases at J, with 12 bases in the middle. DNA for the CDR3: TGTGCCAGCAGTCCCGGGAGTGGGCCCCAGCATTTT. Its protein product is CASSPGSGPQHF.

The rearrangement joins TRBV3-1 (or the pseudogene TRBV3-2) to TRBJ2-1, with 8 bases lining up with TRBD2. V lost 1 base to trimming and J lost 9 bases; unmatched junction nucleotides: 5. The CDR3 has 14 residues. CDR1 is LGHDT, CDR2 YNNKEL, per germline (reference sequence). The CDR3 is CASSQVMAGGEQFF. CDR3 nucleotide sequence: TGTGCCAGCAGCCAAGTGATGGCGGGAGGTGAGCAGTTCTTC.

The chain combines TRBV9 with TRBJ2-1; TRBD2 aligns across 7 bases. V lost 4 bases to trimming and J lost 0 bases; unmatched junction nucleotides: 4. Germline values: CDR1 SGDLS, CDR2 YYNGEE. The CDR3 covers 15 residues. CDR3 region: CASSSSGSSYNEQFF. The CDR3 DNA reads as TGTGCCAGCAGCTCTAGCGGCAGCTCCTACAATGAGCAGTTCTTC.

The CDR3: CASSLGGSSGQPQHF. In DNA form, the CDR3 reads TGTGCCAGCAGTTTGGGGGGGTCTTCGGGTCAGCCCCAGCATTTT. The chain recombines TRBV28 with TRBJ1-5; D might be TRBD1 (5 bases). Trimming removed 3 bases from V and 6 bases from J, with 15 bases in between. This CDR3 has 15 amino acids. CDR1 is MDHEN and CDR2 is SYDVKM in the germline V gene.

The V gene is TRBV7-8, the J gene TRBJ2-1; 7 positions agree with TRBD2. Germline V lookup: CDR1 SGHVS, CDR2 FQNEAQ. Trimming removed 0 bases from V and 10 bases from J; junction bases left unmatched: 12. The CDR3 has 16 amino acids. The CDR3 bases are TGTGCCAGCAGCTTAGCGGCGGGAGCCCGATCGGGAGAGCAGTTCTTC. It yields the protein CASSLAAGARSGEQFF. The complete variable domain, with remaining parts taken from reference TRBV7-8 and TRBJ2-1, reads GAGVSQSPRYKVAKRGQDVALRCDPISGHVSLFWYQQALGQGPEFLTYFQNEAQLDKSGLPSDRFFAERPEGSVSTLKIQRTQQEDSAVYLCASSLAAGARSGEQFFGPGTRLTVL.

This sequence joins TRBV5-1 and TRBJ2-5; maybe TRBD1 (7 bases). CDR3 size: 16 residues. Looked up from germline, CDR1 is SGHRS and CDR2 is YFSETQ. The V and J ends lost 0 bases and 3 bases respectively, with 15 bases between them. The CDR3 is CASSLARGGGKETQYF. The CDR3 DNA reads as TGCGCCAGCAGCTTGGCCAGAGGAGGGGGCAAAGAGACCCAGTACTTC.

The genes are TRBV28 and TRBJ1-6, with D perhaps matching TRBD1 (5 bases). Per germline, CDR1 MDHEN and CDR2 SYDVKM. This CDR3 is built from 13 residues. The V and J ends lost 5 bases and 7 bases respectively, with 9 bases between them. The CDR3 region is CASSVRQNSPLHF. CDR3 nucleotides: TGTGCCAGCAGTGTTAGACAGAATTCACCCCTCCACTTT.

The V gene is TRBV13, the J gene TRBJ2-1; perhaps TRBD2 as D (5 bases). Germline values: CDR1 PRHDT, CDR2 FYEKMQ (reference sequence). The CDR3 is 13 amino acids. The ends were cut back, 2 bases at V and 5 bases at J, with 7 bases in the middle. CDR3 coding DNA: TGTGCCAGCAGCTTACCAGCGGACAATGAGCAGTTCTTC. Translating it yields CASSLPADNEQFF.

The gene calls are TRBV4-1 and TRBJ2-1; 16 bases fit TRBD2. Unmatched junction bases numbered 8, after V lost 4 bases and J lost 8 bases. CDR1 and CDR2 from the germline V gene are MGHRA and YSYEKL. The CDR3 contains 17 residues. The CDR3 is CASSPGTSGRAGHEQFF. CDR3 in DNA: TGCGCCAGCAGCCCGGGGACTAGCGGGAGGGCCGGACATGAGCAGTTCTTC.

V and J are TRBV28 and TRBJ1-5, with 8 bases matching TRBD1. Germline CDR1 reads MDHEN; CDR2 reads SYDVKM. This CDR3 spans 14 amino acids. V trimming: 10 bases; J trimming: 0 bases; junction bases outside the gene matches: 5. This CDR3 reads CATQGADSNQPQHF. The CDR3 region has the DNA TGTGCCACCCAGGGGGCTGATAGCAATCAGCCCCAGCATTTT.

The V and J genes are TRBV24-1 and TRBJ2-1; 9 bases are a match to TRBD2. V trimming: 1 base; J trimming: 6 bases; junction bases outside the gene matches: 6. This CDR3 has 16 amino acids. Germline V gene lookup returns CDR1 KGHDR and CDR2 SFDVKD. CDR3 protein: CATSDLAGGPVNEQFF. CDR3 nucleotides: TGTGCCACCAGTGATTTAGCGGGAGGACCCGTCAATGAGCAGTTCTTC.

The gene calls are TRBV18 and TRBJ1-1; D uncertain. The CDR3 covers 11 residues. Germline V gives CDR1 KGHSH, CDR2 LQKENI. Trimming took 3 bases from V and 6 from J, leaving 5 bases between them. The CDR3 loop is CASSPWPEAFF. The DNA of the CDR3 is TGTGCCAGCTCACCTTGGCCTGAAGCTTTCTTT.

This clone was observed a handful of times. This sequence joins TRBV29-1 and TRBJ2-1; no firm D call. Germline V gene sequence: CDR1 SQVTM, CDR2 ANQGSEA. V was pared by 0 bases and J by 8 bases, with 5 bases between. This CDR3 region has 11 residues. As DNA, the CDR3 is TGCAGCGTTGAAGAGCGAGATGAGCAGTTCTTC. Its protein product is CSVEERDEQFF.

The V gene is TRBV7-6, the J gene TRBJ2-7; D gene unclear. The V end was cut by 3 bases, the J end by 6 bases, with 12 bases between. Germline V CDR1 and CDR2: SGHVS, FNYEAQ. The CDR3 has 13 residues. The CDR3 sequence is CASSFTSSGEQYF. The DNA for the CDR3 is TGTGCCAGCAGCTTTACATCCTCGGGCGAGCAGTACTTC.

CDR3 nucleotides: TGCGCCAGCAGCTTGGACGGTACGAACACTGAAGCTTTCTTT. Translating gives CASSLDGTNTEAFF. J is TRBJ1-1 and V is TRBV5-1, with D uncertain. Trimming stripped 0 bases from V and 1 base from J, with 7 bases between. CDR1 and CDR2 (germline): SGHRS, YFSETQ. The CDR3 runs to 14 residues. Together with reference TRBV5-1 and TRBJ1-1, the CDR3 gives the full variable domain: KAGVTQTPRYLIKTRGQQVTLSCSPISGHRSVSWYQQTPGQGLQFLFEYFSETQRNKGNFPGRFSGRQFSNSRSEMNVSTLELGDSALYLCASSLDGTNTEAFFGQGTRLTVV.

The J gene is TRBJ1-6, the V gene TRBV28, with 8 bases matching TRBD1. There are 15 residues in the CDR3. Germline lookup yields CDR1 MDHEN and CDR2 SYDVKM. V shed 2 bases and J 5 bases; nucleotides not matched to a gene: 2. Written as DNA, the CDR3 is TGTGCCAGCAGTTTAACGGACAGGGATAATTCACCCCTCCACTTT. Its protein product is CASSLTDRDNSPLHF.

The J gene is TRBJ1-4, the V gene TRBV5-4; the match to TRBD1 covers 7 bases. This CDR3 contains 14 residues. Germline V CDR1 and CDR2: SGHNT, YYREEE (reference sequence). With V trimmed by 4 bases and J by 8 bases, 8 bases remained unmatched. The CDR3 DNA reads TGTGCCAGCAGCCCCCACAGGGGAGGAGAAAAACTGTTTTTT. It is translated as CASSPHRGGEKLFF.

The V and J genes are TRBV5-1 and TRBJ1-1; no reliable D call. From germline, CDR1 is SGHRS and CDR2 YFSETQ. The CDR3 contains 12 residues. Trimming removed 4 bases from V and 8 bases from J, with 12 bases in between. The CDR3 loop reads CASSPPSGEAFF. CDR3 DNA sequence: TGCGCCAGCAGCCCACCTTCGGGAGAAGCTTTCTTT. Full variable domain (rest looked up from reference TRBV5-1 and TRBJ1-1): KAGVTQTPRYLIKTRGQQVTLSCSPISGHRSVSWYQQTPGQGLQFLFEYFSETQRNKGNFPGRFSGRQFSNSRSEMNVSTLELGDSALYLCASSPPSGEAFFGQGTRLTVV.

The chain couples TRBV5-5 to TRBJ2-3; D is undetermined. Germline V lookup: CDR1 SGHKS, CDR2 YYEKEE (reference sequence). The V end lost 3 bases, the J end lost 3 bases, and 5 bases lay between the germline ends. The CDR3 sequence is 12 residues long. The CDR3 spells CASSSFTDTQYF. The CDR3 DNA follows: TGTGCCAGCAGCTCGTTTACAGATACGCAGTATTTT.

The rearrangement links TRBV7-9 to TRBJ1-1, with D perhaps TRBD1 (6 bases). Germline V gene sequence: CDR1 SEHNR, CDR2 FQNEAQ (reference sequence). This CDR3 contains 15 residues. The V and J ends lost 2 bases and 6 bases respectively, with 16 bases between them. The CDR3 region has the DNA TGTGCCAGCAGCTTACTTGGACAGCAGTTCCCTGAAGCTTTCTTT. Translation gives CASSLLGQQFPEAFF.

This chain joins TRBV28 and TRBJ2-1, with 8 bases that match TRBD2. V lost 4 bases to trimming and J lost 10 bases; unmatched junction nucleotides: 15. Germline values: CDR1 MDHEN, CDR2 SYDVKM. The CDR3 loop spans 16 amino acids. The CDR3 coding sequence is TGTGCCAGCAGTTCCTCCCTGGCGGGGGGAAGGCGCGAGCAGTTCTTC. Translation gives CASSSSLAGGRREQFF.

The V call is TRBV7-8, the J call TRBJ1-6; the D is unclear. The V and J ends lost 5 bases and 14 bases respectively, with 13 bases between them. The V gene's germline CDR1 is SGHVS and CDR2 FQNEAQ. The CDR3 loop spans 12 amino acids. Written as DNA, the CDR3 is TGTGCCAGCAGCCCAGCGGGCCGTTCCCTCCACTTT. It yields the protein CASSPAGRSLHF.

This clone showed up just once. The gene calls are TRBV14 and TRBJ2-2, with D possibly TRBD2 on 6 matching bases. The V end was cut by 4 bases, the J end by 7 bases, with 13 bases between. This CDR3 has 14 residues. CDR1 is SGHDN and CDR2 is FVKESK in the germline V gene. The chain's CDR3 is CASSLGGPYGELFF. The CDR3 DNA follows: TGTGCCAGCAGCCTCGGAGGGCCGTACGGGGAGCTGTTTTTT.

V usage is TRBV2 and J usage is TRBJ1-1, with D hard to call. V lost 2 bases and J lost 2, with 15 bases in between. The CDR3 covers 16 residues. Germline V CDR1 and CDR2: SNHLY, FYNNEI. CDR3 sequence (DNA): TGTGCCAGCAGTGAAAGGGTCTTATCGGGAAACACTGAAGCTTTCTTT. This codes for CASSERVLSGNTEAFF.